This T cell receptor (beta chain) was sequenced for a study of T cell responses to AZD1222 COVID-19 vaccine. Study-wide results and caveats: The sample set comprised mostly white British donors with more females, and clonal diversity was possibly underestimated. Targets within unmutated variant regions were reportedly found for nearly half of spike-specific TCRs. CD4 TCRs associated with vaccination spanned spike, dominating at 160-218 and 743-854.

Assay: immunoSEQ multiplex PCR; the TCRdb copy retains only in-frame clones and omits some. The sample has over 100,000 clones; about 89% are singletons. Per germline, CDR1 KGHSH and CDR2 LQKENI. The J segment lost 5 bases and the V segment lost 6 bases, leaving 8 bases of the junction unmatched. The CDR3 consists of 15 residues. Points on this clone: The target antigen is unknown.

The input for sequencing was peripheral blood, taken 28 days after the second dose of the MenACWY control vaccine. The chain joins TRBV18 to TRBJ2-5; 11 nucleotides match TRBD1. The sequence derives from an adult who received the MenACWY meningococcal vaccine as a control. The CDR3 nucleotides read TGTGCCAGCTCGCCGGGACAGGGGGGTCTGGAGACCCAGTACTTC. Encoded protein: CASSPGQGGLETQYF.